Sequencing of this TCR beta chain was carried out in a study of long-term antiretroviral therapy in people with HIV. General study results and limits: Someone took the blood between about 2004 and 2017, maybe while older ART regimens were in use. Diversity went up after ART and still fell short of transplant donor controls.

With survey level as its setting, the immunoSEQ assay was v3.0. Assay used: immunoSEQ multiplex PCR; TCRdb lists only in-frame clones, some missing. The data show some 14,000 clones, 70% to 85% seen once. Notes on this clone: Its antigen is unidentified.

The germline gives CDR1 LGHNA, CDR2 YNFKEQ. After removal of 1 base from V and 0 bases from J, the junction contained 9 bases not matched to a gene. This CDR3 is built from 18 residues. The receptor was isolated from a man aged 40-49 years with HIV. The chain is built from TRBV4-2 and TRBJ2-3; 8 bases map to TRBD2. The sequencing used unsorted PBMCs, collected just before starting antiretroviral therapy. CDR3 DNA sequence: TGTGCCAGCAGCCAAGTCCGTCCGGGGGGGAAAAGCACAGATACGCAGTATTTT. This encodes CASSQVRPGGKSTDTQYF.